The 26 T cell receptor beta chains below come from one sample, sequenced in a study of cytomegalovirus exposure and HLA in healthy donors. Sequenced by immunoSEQ multiplex PCR; TCRdb stores in-frame clones only, minus some. The sample includes 300,000 to 450,000 clones, roughly 90% of them seen just once. Sequenced material: PBMCs. The receptors shown here come from a young woman in good health and CMV-seronegative.

Only a few counts were recorded for this clone. The chain uses TRBV28 and TRBJ2-7, with 11 bases aligning to TRBD1. Germline trimming cut 6 bases from V and 7 bases from J; bases unmatched to any gene: 8. CDR1 is MDHEN and CDR2 is SYDVKM in the germline V gene. The CDR3 consists of 14 residues. The CDR3 sequence: CASRDRGHPGEQYF. CDR3 nucleotide sequence: TGTGCCAGCAGGGACAGGGGGCATCCGGGGGAGCAGTACTTC.

In this sample, this clone turned up a few times. The V and J genes are TRBV4-1 and TRBJ2-7, with D hard to call. Germline V gene sequence: CDR1 MGHRA, CDR2 YSYEKL. This CDR3 spans 13 amino acids. Trimming removed 1 base at V and 3 bases at J, with 7 bases between. CDR3 amino acids: CASSQAASYEQYF. The CDR3 DNA follows: TGCGCCAGCAGCCAAGCGGCTAGCTACGAGCAGTACTTC.

This rearrangement joins TRBV4-2 to TRBJ2-1; 10 bases agree with TRBD2. The trim removed 4 bases at V and 3 bases at J, leaving 6 bases unmatched. This CDR3 comprises 16 residues. From germline, CDR1 is LGHNA and CDR2 YNFKEQ. Written as DNA, the CDR3 is TGTGCCAGCAGCCTCCCTAGCGGGAGCGGCTACAATGAGCAGTTCTTC. This translates into CASSLPSGSGYNEQFF.

The chain recombines TRBV5-1 with TRBJ2-5; possibly TRBD2 for D (5 bases). The germline V gene encodes CDR1 SGHRS and CDR2 YFSETQ. Trimming took 1 base from V and 5 from J, leaving 15 bases between them. This CDR3 has 15 amino acids. This CDR3 is CASSLSGGRPETQYF. The CDR3, as DNA: TGCGCCAGCAGCTTGTCCGGAGGCCGCCCGGAGACCCAGTACTTC.

The chain couples TRBV9 to TRBJ2-2; no clear D gene. CDR1 is SGDLS, CDR2 YYNGEE, per germline. This CDR3 contains 13 residues. The ends were cut back, 0 bases at V and 5 bases at J, with 5 bases in the middle. For the CDR3, the DNA is TGTGCCAGCAGCGTAGCTATGACCGGGGAGCTGTTTTTT. Protein sequence: CASSVAMTGELFF.

This clone was detected once. The chain is built from TRBV28 and TRBJ2-2, with a tentative D call TRBD2 (6 bases). V was cut by 6 bases and J by 1 base, with 12 bases left in between. Germline CDR1 MDHEN, CDR2 SYDVKM. This CDR3 has 15 amino acids. CDR3 protein: CASSPPRGNTGELFF. DNA of the CDR3: TGTGCCAGCAGCCCTCCGCGGGGGAACACCGGGGAGCTGTTTTTT.

The rearrangement uses TRBV10-3 and TRBJ1-2; D may be TRBD1 (5 bases). The CDR3 is 15 amino acids. The V gene lost 0 bases and the J gene lost 0 bases, with 8 bases spanning the gap. Per germline, CDR1 ENHRY and CDR2 SYGVKD. The CDR3 loop is CAISESDKANYGYTF. The DNA of the CDR3 is TGTGCCATCAGTGAGTCGGACAAAGCTAACTATGGCTACACCTTC.

V is TRBV29-1 and J is TRBJ1-2, with no clear D. Germline CDR1 and CDR2: SQVTM and ANQGSEA. The CDR3 consists of 13 residues. V dropped 3 bases and J dropped 6 bases, with 14 bases sitting between them. The CDR3 protein is CSVEDTSRDGYTF. In DNA form, the CDR3 reads TGCAGCGTTGAGGATACCTCTCGGGATGGCTACACCTTC.

The chain links TRBV15 to TRBJ1-6, with TRBD1 identical over 8 bases. Germline assignment: CDR1 LNHNV and CDR2 YYDKDF (reference sequence). This CDR3 is 14 amino acids long. Trimming removed 4 bases from V and 10 bases from J; junction bases left unmatched: 6. The CDR3 here is CATSTRQGLSPLHF. The CDR3 nucleotides read TGTGCCACCAGCACTCGACAGGGGTTATCACCCCTCCACTTT.

This chain uses TRBV6-6 with TRBJ1-6; 11 nucleotides align to TRBD1. V shed 6 bases and J 9 bases; nucleotides not matched to a gene: 4. Germline values: CDR1 MNHNY, CDR2 SVGAGI (reference sequence). The CDR3 covers 14 residues. CDR3 sequence reads: CASSQDRGLSPLHF. The CDR3 region has the DNA TGTGCCAGCAGCCAGGACAGGGGGCTTTCACCCCTCCACTTT.

The chain has TRBV7-2 and TRBJ1-1; D is possibly TRBD1 (5 bases). With 1 base removed from V and 4 bases from J, the gap between germline ends came to 13 bases. Germline CDR1 and CDR2: SGHTA and FQGNSA. This CDR3 has 15 residues. The CDR3 region has the DNA TGTGCCAGCAGCTTAGTTGGCCAGGGAAGCACTGAAGCTTTCTTT. This translates into CASSLVGQGSTEAFF.

This clone has only one observation. The chain couples TRBV28 to TRBJ1-1; the match to TRBD1 covers 9 bases. The J segment lost 4 bases and the V segment lost 5 bases, leaving 5 bases of the junction unmatched. Germline-derived CDR1 and CDR2 are MDHEN and SYDVKM. CDR3 length: 14 residues. The CDR3 DNA follows: TGTGCCAGCAGTGCTGGACAGGGGACCACTGAAGCTTTCTTT. The encoded protein is CASSAGQGTTEAFF.

The gene calls are TRBV2 and TRBJ1-4; D gene uncertain. Germline CDR1 SNHLY, CDR2 FYNNEI. The length of the CDR3 is 12 residues. Trimming left V 5 bases short and J 7 bases short, with 8 bases between. CDR3 sequence (DNA): TGTGCCAGCAGTCCCAGGTTTGAAAAACTGTTTTTT. Residues: CASSPRFEKLFF.

The chain employs TRBV27 and TRBJ1-5, with a tentative D call TRBD1 (5 bases). CDR1 and CDR2 from the germline V gene are MNHEY and SMNVEV (reference sequence). Trimming cost V 5 bases and J 4 bases, with 18 bases left between them. This CDR3 has 16 amino acids. CDR3 residues: CASSPRGRGMNQPQHF. The CDR3 nucleotides read TGTGCCAGCAGTCCACGCGGGAGGGGTATGAATCAGCCCCAGCATTTT.

The chain links TRBV30 to TRBJ1-1; D gene unclear. Looked up from germline, CDR1 is GTSNPN and CDR2 is SVGIG (reference sequence). The germline V and J ends were trimmed by 0 bases and 1 base, with 6 bases remaining between them. The CDR3 is made up of 13 amino acids. CDR3 protein: CAWSVQSNTEAFF. In DNA, the CDR3 is TGTGCCTGGAGTGTACAGTCGAACACTGAAGCTTTCTTT.

The chain has TRBV27 and TRBJ2-7; 9 nucleotides align to TRBD1. The CDR3 is 15 residues long. Per the germline V gene, CDR1 is MNHEY and CDR2 is SMNVEV (reference sequence). With V trimmed by 0 bases and J by 3 bases, 3 bases remained unmatched. The CDR3 DNA is TGTGCCAGCAGTTTATCGACAGGGGGGAACTACGAGCAGTACTTC. It translates to CASSLSTGGNYEQYF.

The chain combines TRBV5-4 with TRBJ2-7, with 8 bases that match TRBD2. Germline CDR1 is SGHNT and CDR2 is YYREEE (reference sequence). Germline trimming cut 4 bases from V and 3 bases from J; bases unmatched to any gene: 6. This CDR3 spans 14 amino acids. This CDR3 reads CASSSSGSYYEQYF. CDR3 nucleotides: TGTGCCAGCAGCAGCAGCGGGAGCTACTACGAGCAGTACTTC.

This chain joins TRBV5-5 and TRBJ2-5, with 8 bases identical to TRBD2. There are 18 residues in the CDR3. V gave up 3 bases and J gave up 2 bases; unmatched junction bases: 15. The germline CDR1 and CDR2 sequences are SGHKS and YYEKEE (reference sequence). The CDR3 region is CASSYGLGLVQRQETQYF. The CDR3 coding sequence is TGTGCCAGCAGCTACGGATTGGGACTAGTACAGCGGCAAGAGACCCAGTACTTC.

The chain couples TRBV15 to TRBJ1-2, with a possible D match to TRBD1 (5 bases). CDR1 and CDR2 from the germline V gene are LNHNV and YYDKDF (reference sequence). The CDR3 totals 15 residues. The germline V and J ends were trimmed by 6 bases and 8 bases, with 22 bases remaining between them. In DNA, the CDR3 is TGTGCCACCAGTTCCGCTTCCACTCCGGGGGTGGGCTACACCTTC. Its translation: CATSSASTPGVGYTF.

This chain connects TRBV27 to TRBJ2-3; 10 bases map to TRBD2. Germline V gene lookup returns CDR1 MNHEY and CDR2 SMNVEV (reference sequence). This CDR3 spans 16 amino acids. Unmatched junction bases numbered 5, after V lost 1 base and J lost 4 bases. CDR3 sequence: CASSLFLAGVPDTQYF. In DNA, the CDR3 is TGTGCCAGCAGTTTATTCCTAGCGGGAGTCCCAGATACGCAGTATTTT.

This chain uses TRBV30 with TRBJ1-5, with a tentative D call TRBD1 (6 bases). The ends were cut back, 1 base at V and 4 bases at J, with 11 bases in the middle. This CDR3 is built from 14 residues. Looked up from germline, CDR1 is GTSNPN and CDR2 is SVGIG (reference sequence). This chain's CDR3 is CAWSAGGINQPQHF. The CDR3 DNA reads as TGTGCCTGGAGTGCGGGGGGCATTAATCAGCCCCAGCATTTT.

V usage is TRBV2 and J usage is TRBJ2-4; no firm D call. V was pared by 1 base and J by 2 bases, with 9 bases between. In germline, CDR1 is SNHLY, CDR2 FYNNEI. This CDR3 is built from 15 residues. In DNA form, the CDR3 reads TGTGCCAGCAGTGAAGATAGCCTACCCAAAAACATTCAGTACTTC. Translating it yields CASSEDSLPKNIQYF.

The chain is built from TRBV9 and TRBJ2-7; D call uncertain. The V end lost 0 bases, the J end lost 0 bases, and 7 bases lay between the germline ends. Germline V gene data show CDR1 as SGDLS and CDR2 as YYNGEE. CDR3 length equals 14 residues. The CDR3 nucleotides are TGTGCCAGCAGCGTAGACACCAGCTCCTACGAGCAGTACTTC. Translated: CASSVDTSSYEQYF.

This sequence joins TRBV6-1 and TRBJ2-7; TRBD1 aligns across 7 bases. CDR3 length equals 15 residues. Unmatched junction bases numbered 10, after V lost 6 bases and J lost 2 bases. Germline assignment: CDR1 MNHNS and CDR2 SASEGT. CDR3 sequence reads: CASRETGVETYEQYF. The CDR3 DNA is TGTGCCAGCAGGGAAACAGGGGTGGAAACCTACGAGCAGTACTTC.

The genes are TRBV2 and TRBJ2-7; 8 bases agree with TRBD1. Germline CDR1 and CDR2: SNHLY and FYNNEI. The CDR3 totals 13 residues. J was trimmed by 3 bases and V by 5 bases; bases with no gene match: 3. The CDR3 spells CASSTGQGYEQYF. In DNA form, the CDR3 reads TGTGCCAGCAGTACCGGACAGGGCTACGAGCAGTACTTC.

The chain combines TRBV9 with TRBJ2-1, with D tentatively TRBD1 (7 bases). CDR3 length: 19 residues. Trimming removed 0 bases at V and 9 bases at J, with 28 bases between. Germline V CDR1 and CDR2: SGDLS, YYNGEE. CDR3 protein: CASSVGVRGVSSLVGEQFF. The CDR3 coding sequence is TGTGCCAGCAGCGTAGGCGTCAGGGGGGTCAGCTCCCTGGTAGGTGAGCAGTTCTTC.